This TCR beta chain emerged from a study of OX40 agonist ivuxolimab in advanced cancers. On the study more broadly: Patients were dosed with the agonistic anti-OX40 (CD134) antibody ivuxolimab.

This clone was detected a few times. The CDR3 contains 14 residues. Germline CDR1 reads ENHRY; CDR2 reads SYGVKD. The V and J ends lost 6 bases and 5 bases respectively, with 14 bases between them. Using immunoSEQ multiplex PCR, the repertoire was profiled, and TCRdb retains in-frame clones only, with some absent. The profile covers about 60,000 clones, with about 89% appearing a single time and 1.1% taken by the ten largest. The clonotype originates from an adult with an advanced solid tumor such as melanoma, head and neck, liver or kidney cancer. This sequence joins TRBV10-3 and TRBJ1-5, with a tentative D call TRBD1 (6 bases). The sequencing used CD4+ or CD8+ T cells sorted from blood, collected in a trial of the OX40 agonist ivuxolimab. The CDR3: CAISNQGGDQPQHF. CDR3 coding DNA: TGTGCCATCAGCAACCAAGGGGGAGATCAGCCCCAGCATTTT.